This T cell receptor (beta chain) was profiled in a study of CD8+CD57+ T cells in acquired aplastic anemia. Study-level results: Patients and controls had in common 25 to 30 CD8+ CDR3 sequences. Between patients and controls, CD8+ Simpson's diversity did not vary significantly.

Worth noting for this clonotype: Its specificity is not known.

V shed 4 bases, J shed 0 bases, and the junction held 5 bases outside the gene matches. The germline CDR1 and CDR2 sequences are SQVTM and ANQGSEA. The CDR3 runs 14 residues. CDR3 and TCR beta VDJ profiling relied on genomic DNA as the template. A single record per CDR3 protein comes from TCRdb applying MiXCR to the reads. This sample has roughly 98,000 distinct CDR3 sequences, with less than 75% found just once. The patients chosen for sequencing had shown expansion of CD8+CD57+ cells (detected by flow cytometry). Each patient gave a blood sample that was collected before any therapy had been received.

This chain uses TRBV29-1 with TRBJ2-7; 8 bases fit TRBD2. The sequence was collected from a human donor with aplastic anemia. Sequenced sample: sorted CD4+, CD8+, or CD8+CD57+ T cells (not recorded which) from PBMCs. As DNA, the CDR3 is TGCAGCGTTGTGGGCGGGAGGAGCTCCTACGAGCAGTACTTC. Its protein product is CSVVGGRSSYEQYF.